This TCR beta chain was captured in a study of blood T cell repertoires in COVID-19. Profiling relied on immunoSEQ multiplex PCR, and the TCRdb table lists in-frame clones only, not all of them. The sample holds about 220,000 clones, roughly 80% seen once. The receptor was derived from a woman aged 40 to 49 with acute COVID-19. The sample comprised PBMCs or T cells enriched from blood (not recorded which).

CDR3 sequence: CASSLIGGEQFF. CDR3 DNA: TGTGCCAGCAGCTTAATAGGAGGGGAACAGTTCTTC. The J gene is TRBJ2-1, the V gene TRBV7-9; a possible D gene is TRBD2 (6 bases). V lost 2 bases, J lost 13 bases, and 12 bases lay in between. In germline, CDR1 is SEHNR, CDR2 FQNEAQ (reference sequence). The CDR3 contains 12 residues.